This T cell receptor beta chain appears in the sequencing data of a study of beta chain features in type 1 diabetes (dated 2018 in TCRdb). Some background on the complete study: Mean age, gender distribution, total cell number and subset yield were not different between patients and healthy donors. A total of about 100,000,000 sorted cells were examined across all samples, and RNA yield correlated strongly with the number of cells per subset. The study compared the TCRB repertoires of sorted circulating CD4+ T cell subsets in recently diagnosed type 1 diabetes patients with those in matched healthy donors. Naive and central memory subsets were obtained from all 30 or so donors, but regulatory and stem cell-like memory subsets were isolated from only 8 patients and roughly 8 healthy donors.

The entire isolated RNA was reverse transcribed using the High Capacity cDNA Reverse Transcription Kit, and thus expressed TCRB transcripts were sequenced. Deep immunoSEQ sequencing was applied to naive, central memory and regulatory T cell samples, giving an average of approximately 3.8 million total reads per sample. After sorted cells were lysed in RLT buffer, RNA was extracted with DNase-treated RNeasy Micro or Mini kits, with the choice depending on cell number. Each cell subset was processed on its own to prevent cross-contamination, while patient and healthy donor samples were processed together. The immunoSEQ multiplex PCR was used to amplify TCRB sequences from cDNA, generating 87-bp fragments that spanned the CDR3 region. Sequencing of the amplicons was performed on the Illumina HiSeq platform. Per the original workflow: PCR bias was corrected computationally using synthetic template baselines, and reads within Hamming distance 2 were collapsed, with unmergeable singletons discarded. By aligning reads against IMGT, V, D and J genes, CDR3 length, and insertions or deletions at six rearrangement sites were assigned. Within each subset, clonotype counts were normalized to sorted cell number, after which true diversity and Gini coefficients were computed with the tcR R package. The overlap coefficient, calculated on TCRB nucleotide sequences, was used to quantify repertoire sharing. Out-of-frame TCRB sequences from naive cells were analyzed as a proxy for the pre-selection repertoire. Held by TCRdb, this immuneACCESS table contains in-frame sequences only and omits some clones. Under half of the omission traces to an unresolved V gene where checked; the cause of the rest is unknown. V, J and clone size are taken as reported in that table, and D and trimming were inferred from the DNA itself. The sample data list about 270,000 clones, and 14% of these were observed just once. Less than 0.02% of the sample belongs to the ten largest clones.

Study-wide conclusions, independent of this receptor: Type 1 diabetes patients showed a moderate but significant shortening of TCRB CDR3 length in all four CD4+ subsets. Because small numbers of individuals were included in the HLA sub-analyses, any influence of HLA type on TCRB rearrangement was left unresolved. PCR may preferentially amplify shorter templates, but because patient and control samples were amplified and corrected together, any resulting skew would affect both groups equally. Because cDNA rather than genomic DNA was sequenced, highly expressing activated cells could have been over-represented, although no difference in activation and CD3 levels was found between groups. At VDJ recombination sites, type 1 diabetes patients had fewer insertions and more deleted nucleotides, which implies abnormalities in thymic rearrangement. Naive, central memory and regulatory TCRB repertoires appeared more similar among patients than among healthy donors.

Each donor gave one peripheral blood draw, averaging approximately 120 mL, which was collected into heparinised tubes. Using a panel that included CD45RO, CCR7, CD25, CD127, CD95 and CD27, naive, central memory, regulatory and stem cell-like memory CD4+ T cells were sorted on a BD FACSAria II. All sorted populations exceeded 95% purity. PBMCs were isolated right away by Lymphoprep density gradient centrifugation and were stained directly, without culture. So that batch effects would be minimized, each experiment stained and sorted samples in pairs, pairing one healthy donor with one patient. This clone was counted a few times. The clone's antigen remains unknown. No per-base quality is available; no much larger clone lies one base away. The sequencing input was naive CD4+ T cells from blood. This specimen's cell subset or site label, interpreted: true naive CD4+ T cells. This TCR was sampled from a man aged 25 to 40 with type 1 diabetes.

At the DNA level, the sequence is TGTGCCAGCTCTCGGGGTCGGGATCAGCCCCAGCATTTT. Its coded protein is CASSRGRDQPQHF. This chain is built from TRBV18 and TRBJ1-5, with no D gene named confidently. The CDR1 and CDR2 encoded by the germline V gene are KGHSH and LQKENI. Trimming at the junction amounts to 6 bases on V and 5 bases on J, and the germline ends lie 11 bases apart. The CDR3 covers 13 residues, taking in both the cysteine and the phenylalanine. Only CDR3 DNA is held: 39 bases, read in frame from base 1.